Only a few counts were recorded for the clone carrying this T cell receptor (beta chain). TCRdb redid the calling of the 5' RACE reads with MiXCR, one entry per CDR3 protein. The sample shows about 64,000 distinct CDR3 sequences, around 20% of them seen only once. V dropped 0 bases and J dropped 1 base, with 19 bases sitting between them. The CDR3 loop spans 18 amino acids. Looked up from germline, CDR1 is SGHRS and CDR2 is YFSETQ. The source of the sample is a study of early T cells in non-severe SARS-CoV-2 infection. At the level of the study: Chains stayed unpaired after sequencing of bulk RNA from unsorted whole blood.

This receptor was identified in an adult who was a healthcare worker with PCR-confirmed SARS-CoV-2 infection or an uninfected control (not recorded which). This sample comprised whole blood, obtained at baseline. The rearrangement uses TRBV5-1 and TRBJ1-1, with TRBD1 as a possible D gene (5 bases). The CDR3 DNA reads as TGCGCCAGCAGCTTGGAGCAATATCAGGGATGGAAGAACACTGAAGCTTTCTTT. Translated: CASSLEQYQGWKNTEAFF. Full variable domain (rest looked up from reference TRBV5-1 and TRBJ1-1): KAGVTQTPRYLIKTRGQQVTLSCSPISGHRSVSWYQQTPGQGLQFLFEYFSETQRNKGNFPGRFSGRQFSNSRSEMNVSTLELGDSALYLCASSLEQYQGWKNTEAFFGQGTRLTVV.